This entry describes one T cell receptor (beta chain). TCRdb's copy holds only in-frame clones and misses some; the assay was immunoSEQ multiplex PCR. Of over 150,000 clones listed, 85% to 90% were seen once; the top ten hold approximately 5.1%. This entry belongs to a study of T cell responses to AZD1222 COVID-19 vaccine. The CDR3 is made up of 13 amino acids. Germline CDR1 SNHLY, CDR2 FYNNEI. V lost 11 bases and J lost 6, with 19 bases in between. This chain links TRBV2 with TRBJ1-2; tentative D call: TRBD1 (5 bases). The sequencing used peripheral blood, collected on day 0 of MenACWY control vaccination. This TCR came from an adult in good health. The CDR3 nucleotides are TGTGCCGGAAACTCTGGTAGGGGCAATGGCTACACCTTC. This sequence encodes CAGNSGRGNGYTF.